Listed below are T cell receptor beta chains from one sample, sequenced in a study of blood T cell repertoires in COVID-19. Here immunoSEQ multiplex PCR was the method, and the copy in TCRdb shows in-frame clones only, minus some. The sample carries 120,000 or so clones, approximately 84% recorded once. The source material was peripheral blood. Source of these receptors: a woman aged 25 to 45 who had recovered from COVID-19. CDR3s include the opening cysteine and the closing phenylalanine or tryptophan. D genes are given only for firm matches. Clone size is not always given. Where it is, it says once, few, many or a class for expanded clones.

TRBJ2-1 | NA | TRBV28 | NA | TGTGCCAGCACCTCGTTGAATGAGCAGTTCTTC | CASTSLNEQFF
TRBJ1-1 | NA | TRBV12-5 | NA | TGTGCTAGTGGTTTGGTAATGGGGGGGACTGAAGCTTTCTTT | CASGLVMGGTEAFF
TRBJ1-2 | NA | TRBV9 | NA | TGTGCCAGCAGCGCCAGGACTGAAGCTAACTATGGCTACACCTTC | CASSARTEANYGYTF
TRBJ2-3 | NA | TRBV30 | NA | TGTGCCTGGGATCCCAAAGGGGGTACGCAGTATTTT | CAWDPKGGTQYF
TRBJ2-1 | once | TRBV19 | TRBD2 | TGTGCCAGTAGTATCACAGCGGGGAATGAGCAGTTCTTC | CASSITAGNEQFF
TRBJ2-2 | few | TRBV5-4 | TRBD2 | TGTGCCAGCAGCTGGGCCGGGACTAGGAACACCGGGGAGCTGTTTTTT | CASSWAGTRNTGELFF
TRBJ2-2 | NA | TRBV12-5 | TRBD2 | TGTGCTAGTGGTTTGCCGAGGGGACTAGCGGGGCCAACCGGGGAGCTGTTTTTT | CASGLPRGLAGPTGELFF
TRBJ1-2 | NA | TRBV7-2 | TRBD1 | TGTGCCAGCAGCTCGAGACAGGGGACCTCCTATGGCTACACCTTC | CASSSRQGTSYGYTF
TRBJ2-6 | NA | TRBV2 | TRBD1 | TGTGCCAGCAGTGAACCGGGACAGGGGGCGCGTGGGGCCAACGTCCTGACTTTC | CASSEPGQGARGANVLTF
TRBJ2-2 | NA | TRBV4-2 | TRBD2 | TGTGCCAGCAGCCAAGAGGCTAGCGGGAGGGCCGCGGACACCGGGGAGCTGTTTTTT | CASSQEASGRAADTGELFF
TRBJ2-1 | NA | TRBV12-3/TRBV12-4 | NA | TGTGCCAGCAGCCCGAGGGATGAGCAGTTCTTC | CASSPRDEQFF
TRBJ2-7 | few | TRBV27 | NA | TGTGCCAGCAGCTATCAGGGGTTAGGCTCCTACGAGCAGTACTTC | CASSYQGLGSYEQYF
TRBJ1-1 | few | TRBV14 | NA | TGTGCCAGCAGCCAAGTTTCCGACAAGGGGGAAGCTTTCTTT | CASSQVSDKGEAFF
TRBJ1-1 | NA | TRBV15 | NA | TGTGCCACCAGCGATGAAGGGGCAAGACTTGAAGCTTTCTTT | CATSDEGARLEAFF
TRBJ1-2 | once | TRBV15 | NA | TGTGCCACCAGCAGAGATCGACAGGCCTATGGCTACACCTTC | CATSRDRQAYGYTF
TRBJ2-7 | NA | TRBV7-3 | TRBD2 | TGTGCCAGCAGCTTAGTCTGGGAGGGTCAGAATTACGAGCAGTACTTC | CASSLVWEGQNYEQYF
TRBJ1-2 | NA | TRBV6-5 | NA | TGTGCCAGCAGTCCCGCCGGGACAAACGGCTATGGCTACACCTTC | CASSPAGTNGYGYTF
TRBJ2-1 | NA | TRBV15 | TRBD2 | TGTGCCACCTTTGGACTAGCCCCGGGTGGTGAGCAGTTCTTC | CATFGLAPGGEQFF
TRBJ2-7 | NA | TRBV4-1 | TRBD1 | TGCGCCAGCAGTCCGGGACAGGGTCTATACGAGCAGTACTTC | CASSPGQGLYEQYF
TRBJ2-1 | NA | TRBV5-4 | NA | TGTGCCAGCACCGTCGGTGGTTACAATGAGCAGTTCTTC | CASTVGGYNEQFF
TRBJ2-7 | NA | TRBV18 | TRBD1 | TGTGCCAGCTCACCCAACGCGGTACGGCCGGGACAGGGGAATGGGGAGCAGTACTTC | CASSPNAVRPGQGNGEQYF
TRBJ2-2 | NA | TRBV6-1 | TRBD1 | TGTGCCAGCAGTGAAGTGGGGACAGGGGTAGGCGGGGAGCTGTTTTTT | CASSEVGTGVGGELFF
TRBJ2-3 | NA | TRBV27 | TRBD2 | TGTGCCAGCAGTTTATCTTTCCGACTAGCGGGAGCGGATACGCAGTATTTT | CASSLSFRLAGADTQYF
TRBJ2-5 | NA | TRBV7-8 | NA | TGTGCCAGCAGCTTAGCCGGGTGGGAGACCCAGTACTTC | CASSLAGWETQYF
TRBJ1-4 | NA | TRBV12-5 | NA | TGTGCTAGTGGTTTGACCACCGGGAGAACTAATGAAAAACTGTTTTTT | CASGLTTGRTNEKLFF
TRBJ2-7 | NA | TRBV25-1 | TRBD1 | TGTGCCAGCTCACAGGGGAACTACGAGCAGTACTTC | CASSQGNYEQYF
TRBJ2-3 | NA | TRBV19 | TRBD1 | TGTGCCAGTAGTTTACCGGGACAGGGGACCGATACGCAGTATTTT | CASSLPGQGTDTQYF
TRBJ2-3 | NA | TRBV7-2 | TRBD2 | TGTGCCAGCAGCTCCCGGACTAGCGGGATGGCAGATACGCAGTATTTT | CASSSRTSGMADTQYF
TRBJ1-2 | few | TRBV6-8 | TRBD1 | TGTGCCAGCAGTTACTCGAGACCACAGGGGCGAGGCTACACCTTC | CASSYSRPQGRGYTF
TRBJ1-6 | NA | TRBV19 | NA | TGTGCCAGTAGTATCTCGGCGAGCGATTCACCCCTCCACTTT | CASSISASDSPLHF
TRBJ2-5 | NA | TRBV2 | NA | TGTGCCAGCAGTGAAAGCGGAAAAGAGACCCAGTACTTC | CASSESGKETQYF
TRBJ2-3 | NA | TRBV30 | TRBD1 | TGTGCCTGGAGTGTAGACAGGGGACTCACAGATACGCAGTATTTT | CAWSVDRGLTDTQYF
TRBJ1-2 | once | TRBV29-1 | NA | TGCAGCGTTTTTGGGCCACCGGCTGGCTACACCTTC | CSVFGPPAGYTF
TRBJ2-7 | NA | TRBV19 | NA | TGTGCCAGTAGTATTTTACAGGGCAGCTCCTACGAGCAGTACTTC | CASSILQGSSYEQYF
TRBJ1-1 | once | TRBV2 | NA | TGTGCCAGCACAACTCAGGGGTACACTGAAGCTTTCTTT | CASTTQGYTEAFF
TRBJ1-3 | NA | TRBV6-5 | NA | TGTGCCAGCAGTTACTCCCGGGGGACGGGAGGAAACACCATATATTTT | CASSYSRGTGGNTIYF
TRBJ2-1 | NA | TRBV6-5 | NA | TGTGCCAGCAGCCGGGGGAATGAGCAGTTCTTC | CASSRGNEQFF
TRBJ2-1 | NA | TRBV2 | NA | TGTGCCAGCATGGCGGAGTCCTACAATGAGCAGTTCTTC | CASMAESYNEQFF
TRBJ2-7 | NA | TRBV6-5 | TRBD2 | TGTGCCAGCAGTTACGCTGGCGGGGGGAGGGTGTACGAGCAGTACTTC | CASSYAGGGRVYEQYF
TRBJ2-1 | NA | TRBV6-1 | TRBD2 | TGTGCCAGCAGTGAGATAGCGGGGAATGAGCAGTTCTTC | CASSEIAGNEQFF
TRBJ2-7 | NA | TRBV9 | TRBD2 | TGTGCCAGCAGCGTACTAGCGGGAGTAGGGGGCGAGCAGTACTTC | CASSVLAGVGGEQYF
TRBJ1-2 | NA | TRBV30 | NA | TGTGCCTGGGCTGCTGATTTCCGGGGCTACACCTTC | CAWAADFRGYTF
TRBJ2-3 | few | TRBV5-1 | NA | TGCGCCAGCAGCTTGGTCCAGGGAGCGGGAGATACGCAGTATTTT | CASSLVQGAGDTQYF
TRBJ1-2 | NA | TRBV29-1 | TRBD1 | TGCAGCGTTGTACAGGGGGGTGACGGCTACACCTTC | CSVVQGGDGYTF
TRBJ1-6 | NA | TRBV6-6 | NA | TGTGCCAGCAGATCTCAGGGTATAAGTTCACCCCTCCACTTT | CASRSQGISSPLHF